The source of this T cell receptor (beta chain) is a study of blood T cell repertoires in COVID-19. The CDR3 totals 15 residues. CDR1 is MNHEY, CDR2 SVGAGI, per germline. V was clipped by 6 bases and J by 6 bases; unmatched bases: 9. The protocol was immunoSEQ multiplex PCR, while the TCRdb copy is restricted to in-frame clones and leaves out a portion. The sample holds 53,000 or so clones, more than 75% seen once. This receptor was obtained from a man aged 50 to 60 with active or convalescent COVID-19. V is TRBV6-5 and J is TRBJ2-1; 9 nucleotides agree with TRBD1. The sequenced sample was peripheral blood. CDR3: CASSQRDRDSNEQFF. The DNA for the CDR3 is TGTGCCAGCAGCCAGCGGGACAGGGATAGCAATGAGCAGTTCTTC.